Shown below are 18 T cell receptor beta chains from a single sample sequenced in a study of cytomegalovirus exposure and HLA in healthy donors. This PCR relied on a set of 60 Vbeta primers and 13 Jbeta primers. The assay was immunoSEQ multiplex PCR, and TCRdb's table has in-frame clones only and misses some. The table lists around 150,000 clones, under 75% of them singletons, with 5.5% to 9% in the top ten. Sequencing was performed on PBMCs. The receptors originated from a woman aged 55 to 70 in good health and CMV-seropositive.

The table lists this clone with a few counts. The CDR3 spells CASSLGGRATDTQYF. The CDR3 coding sequence is TGCGCCAGCAGCTTGGGCGGGAGGGCCACAGATACGCAGTATTTT. The chain combines TRBV5-1 with TRBJ2-3, with TRBD2 matching over 9 bases. Germline trimming cut 0 bases from V and 2 bases from J; bases unmatched to any gene: 1. This CDR3 has 15 residues. Germline lookup yields CDR1 SGHRS and CDR2 YFSETQ.

The chain has TRBV25-1 and TRBJ2-5; D may be TRBD2 (7 bases). V was shortened by 4 bases and J by 5 bases, with 14 bases between the two germline ends. The CDR3 spans 14 residues. Germline CDR1 reads MGHDK; CDR2 reads SYGVNS. The DNA for the CDR3 is TGTGCCAGCAGTGCAGGAGGGGGAGGGGAGACCCAGTACTTC. This gives the protein CASSAGGGGETQYF.

The V call is TRBV28, the J call TRBJ2-7, with 10 bases fitting TRBD1. Germline V gene data show CDR1 as MDHEN and CDR2 as SYDVKM. V trimming: 4 bases; J trimming: 1 base; junction bases outside the gene matches: 7. The CDR3 totals 16 residues. The CDR3 protein is CASSSAGTGVSYEQYF. The DNA for the CDR3 is TGTGCCAGCAGTTCTGCGGGGACAGGGGTTTCCTACGAGCAGTACTTC.

The chain is built from TRBV28 and TRBJ2-5, with 11 bases aligning to TRBD2. The germline V gene has CDR1 MDHEN and CDR2 SYDVKM. This CDR3 is built from 16 residues. V lost 4 bases and J lost 1; bases outside the gene matches: 5. The CDR3 spells CASSSLAGGSQETQYF. The CDR3 bases are TGTGCCAGCAGTTCCTTAGCGGGAGGGTCCCAAGAGACCCAGTACTTC.

This clone has a handful of counts. The chain has TRBV2 and TRBJ2-3; D is undetermined. The CDR3 runs to 12 residues. Germline V gives CDR1 SNHLY, CDR2 FYNNEI. Deletions cut 11 bases from V and 4 bases from J, with 13 bases between. The CDR3: CAHATSADTQYF. For the CDR3, the DNA is TGTGCCCACGCCACTTCCGCAGATACGCAGTATTTT.

The V gene is TRBV7-2, the J gene TRBJ2-7; 8 bases are shared with TRBD2. The CDR3 runs to 14 residues. CDR1 and CDR2 from the germline V gene are SGHTA and FQGNSA. Germline trimming cut 1 base from V and 5 bases from J; bases unmatched to any gene: 4. The CDR3: CASSLVLADHEQYF. Here the CDR3 DNA reads TGTGCCAGCAGCTTAGTACTAGCGGACCACGAGCAGTACTTC.

The chain joins TRBV7-9 to TRBJ2-2; 7 bases map to TRBD2. CDR3 length: 14 amino acids. Trimming cost V 3 bases and J 7 bases; bases outside gene matches: 5. Germline CDR1 and CDR2: SEHNR and FQNEAQ (reference sequence). The CDR3 loop is CASSFGLDVGELFF. The CDR3 nucleotides read TGTGCCAGCAGCTTTGGACTAGACGTCGGGGAGCTGTTTTTT.

The chain recombines TRBV10-3 with TRBJ2-2; TRBD2 aligns across 11 bases. The CDR3 covers 15 residues. Looked up from germline, CDR1 is ENHRY and CDR2 is SYGVKD. V was clipped by 2 bases and J by 5 bases; unmatched bases: 1. CDR3 DNA: TGTGCCATCAGTGAGCCTAGCGGGAGGACCGGGGAGCTGTTTTTT. Residues: CAISEPSGRTGELFF.

This clone was found a few times. The chain recombines TRBV5-1 with TRBJ2-3; 7 positions agree with TRBD2. The CDR3 runs 17 residues. CDR1 is SGHRS, CDR2 YFSETQ, per germline. V gave up 5 bases and J gave up 2 bases; unmatched junction bases: 14. The CDR3 region is CASSSGRAAFDTDTQYF. CDR3 in DNA: TGCGCCAGCAGTAGTGGGAGGGCCGCTTTTGACACAGATACGCAGTATTTT.

The V gene is TRBV7-2, the J gene TRBJ1-1; TRBD1 aligns across 7 bases. In germline, CDR1 is SGHTA, CDR2 FQGNSA. V shed 5 bases and J 4 bases; nucleotides not matched to a gene: 7. This CDR3 spans 14 amino acids. The CDR3, as DNA: TGTGCCAGCAGCCCTGGGCACAGGGGCACTGAAGCTTTCTTT. It translates to CASSPGHRGTEAFF.

The chain joins TRBV9 to TRBJ1-4, with a tentative D call TRBD1 (6 bases). V was pared by 3 bases and J by 4 bases, with 10 bases between. CDR1 SGDLS and CDR2 YYNGEE come from the germline V gene. The CDR3 extends over 14 amino acids. The CDR3 nucleotides read TGTGCCAGCAGCGCCGGGGGGCTTAATGAAAAACTGTTTTTT. Translation gives CASSAGGLNEKLFF. Combining the CDR3 with reference TRBV9 and TRBJ1-4 gives the whole variable domain DSGVTQTPKHLITATGQRVTLRCSPRSGDLSVYWYQQSLDQGLQFLIQYYNGEERAKGNILERFSAQQFPDLHSELNLSSLELGDSALYFCASSAGGLNEKLFFGSGTQLSVL.

The rearrangement uses TRBV18 and TRBJ2-7, with TRBD2 matching 12 bases. V shed 3 bases, J shed 3 bases, and the junction held 6 bases outside the gene matches. Germline-derived CDR1 and CDR2 are KGHSH and LQKENI. The CDR3 is 16 residues long. This chain's CDR3 is CASSPRLAGALYEQYF. The CDR3 nucleotides are TGTGCCAGCTCACCGAGACTAGCGGGGGCCCTCTACGAGCAGTACTTC.

The J gene is TRBJ2-1, the V gene TRBV28; 7 bases line up with TRBD2. Per germline, CDR1 MDHEN and CDR2 SYDVKM. This CDR3 region has 19 residues. After removal of 5 bases from V and 2 bases from J, the junction contained 18 bases not matched to a gene. CDR3 sequence: CASSPPEAGKGLAYNEQFF. The DNA for the CDR3 is TGTGCCAGCAGTCCCCCCGAAGCGGGAAAAGGGCTAGCCTACAATGAGCAGTTCTTC.

The chain employs TRBV6-1 and TRBJ2-5; 9 bases match TRBD2. This CDR3 region has 16 residues. With 1 base clipped from V and 6 bases from J, the junction kept 9 bases outside the gene matches. CDR1 is MNHNS and CDR2 is SASEGT in the germline V gene. The CDR3 protein is CASSEEPSGAWKTQYF. CDR3 sequence (DNA): TGTGCCAGCAGTGAAGAGCCTAGCGGGGCGTGGAAGACCCAGTACTTC.

This chain joins TRBV30 and TRBJ2-7, with 9 bases that match TRBD1. CDR3 length: 13 amino acids. From germline, CDR1 is GTSNPN and CDR2 SVGIG (reference sequence). V was clipped by 8 bases and J by 3 bases; unmatched bases: 8. The CDR3 nucleotides read TGTGCCACAACAGGGGGCTCCGTCTACGAGCAGTACTTC. Encoded protein: CATTGGSVYEQYF.

The V and J genes are TRBV19 and TRBJ1-1; 7 positions match TRBD1. V lost 6 bases, J lost 0 bases, and 7 bases stayed unmatched. This CDR3 has 15 residues. The germline V gene has CDR1 LNHDA and CDR2 SQIVND (reference sequence). The CDR3 reads CASRTTGTVNTEAFF. CDR3 DNA sequence: TGTGCCAGTAGAACGACAGGGACAGTGAACACTGAAGCTTTCTTT. Filled out from reference TRBV19 and TRBJ1-1, the complete variable domain reads DGGITQSPKYLFRKEGQNVTLSCEQNLNHDAMYWYRQDPGQGLRLIYYSQIVNDFQKGDIAEGYSVSREKKESFPLTVTSAQKNPTAFYLCASRTTGTVNTEAFFGQGTRLTVV.

This clone was found a few times. The V gene is TRBV5-6, the J gene TRBJ1-3, with D tentatively TRBD1 (5 bases). Per germline, CDR1 SGHDT and CDR2 YYEEEE. CDR3 size: 14 residues. Trimming removed 2 bases from V and 2 bases from J, with 8 bases in between. CDR3 loop: CASSLAGAGNTIYF. CDR3 coding DNA: TGTGCCAGCAGCTTAGCGGGGGCTGGAAACACCATATATTTT.

This chain joins TRBV7-2 and TRBJ2-1; 9 nucleotides align to TRBD2. The V gene end was trimmed by 3 bases and the J gene end by 6 bases; junction bases not matched to a gene: 0. The germline gives CDR1 SGHTA, CDR2 FQGNSA. This CDR3 is built from 13 residues. CDR3 loop: CASSFSGSNEQFF. As DNA, the CDR3 is TGTGCCAGCAGCTTTAGCGGGAGCAATGAGCAGTTCTTC.